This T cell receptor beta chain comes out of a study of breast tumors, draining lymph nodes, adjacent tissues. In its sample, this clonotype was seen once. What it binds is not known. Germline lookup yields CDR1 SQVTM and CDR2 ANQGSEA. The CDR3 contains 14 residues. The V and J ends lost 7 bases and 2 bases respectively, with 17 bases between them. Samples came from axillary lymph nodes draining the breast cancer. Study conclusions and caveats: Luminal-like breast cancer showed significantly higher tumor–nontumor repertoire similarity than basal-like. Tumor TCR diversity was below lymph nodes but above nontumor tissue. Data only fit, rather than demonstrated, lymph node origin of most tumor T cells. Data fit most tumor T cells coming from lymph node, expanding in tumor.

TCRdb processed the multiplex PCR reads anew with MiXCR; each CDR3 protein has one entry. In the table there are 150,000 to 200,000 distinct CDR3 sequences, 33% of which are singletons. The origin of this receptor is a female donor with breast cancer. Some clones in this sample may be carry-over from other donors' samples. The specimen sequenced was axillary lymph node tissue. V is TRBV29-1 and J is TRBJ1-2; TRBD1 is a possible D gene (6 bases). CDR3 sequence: CSADRGADNYGYTF. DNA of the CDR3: TGCAGCGCTGATCGGGGGGCTGACAACTATGGCTACACCTTC. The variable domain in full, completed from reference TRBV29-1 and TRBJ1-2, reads SAVISQKPSRDICQRGTSLTIQCQVDSQVTMMFWYRQQPGQSLTLIATANQGSEATYESGFVIDKFPISRPNLTFSTLTVSNMSPEDSSIYLCSADRGADNYGYTFGSGTRLTVV.